A few counts support the clone carrying this T cell receptor beta chain. Its target is not known. This specimen comes from a study of cytomegalovirus exposure and HLA in healthy donors. The wider study: From HLA-typed donors, an early data release held approximately 85 million unique TCRs.

The PCR was carried out with 60 Vbeta primers and 13 Jbeta primers. Data came from immunoSEQ multiplex PCR; TCRdb stores just in-frame clones and leaves some out. The sample lists around 160,000 clones, approximately 82% seen once, with about 7.6% in the top ten. Study observations and caveats: In an earlier analysis, about 90% or about 30%: the productive usage of most TCR beta V segments. A later analysis showed TCR association rates differing by HLA locus, peaking at DRB1 and lowest at HLA-C. HLA alleles showed associations with around 15,000 TCR beta sequences in a later analysis, at a 0.05 false discovery rate.

The sequenced sample consisted of PBMCs. The sequence was obtained from a middle-aged woman in good health and CMV-seropositive.

CDR3 in DNA: TGTGCCAGCAGCCCCCGTGCACTAGCGGGAAGAGGTGATGAGACCCAGTACTTC. Protein product: CASSPRALAGRGDETQYF. The V call is TRBV7-8, the J call TRBJ2-5, with 10 bases matching TRBD2. The CDR3 runs to 18 residues. With V trimmed by 5 bases and J by 5 bases, 17 bases remained unmatched. The germline V gene has CDR1 SGHVS and CDR2 FQNEAQ. The variable domain in full, with the rest retrieved from reference TRBV7-8 and TRBJ2-5, is GAGVSQSPRYKVAKRGQDVALRCDPISGHVSLFWYQQALGQGPEFLTYFQNEAQLDKSGLPSDRFFAERPEGSVSTLKIQRTQQEDSAVYLCASSPRALAGRGDETQYFGPGTRLLVL.